The clone carrying this T cell receptor beta chain was detected once. Trimming cost V 1 base and J 4 bases, with 10 bases left between them. CDR1 and CDR2 from the germline V gene are GTSNPN and SVGIG (reference sequence). The CDR3 contains 13 residues. The sample comes from a study of shared clonotypes between healthy human individuals. The repertoire was sequenced with immunoSEQ multiplex PCR; TCRdb's copy has only in-frame clones and lacks some. Here the sample spans roughly 640,000 clones, around 97% being singletons. The TCR comes from a woman aged 25 to 39 in good health. The rearrangement links TRBV30 to TRBJ2-5, with D maybe TRBD1 (5 bases). The source material was naive CD4+ T cells sorted from blood. Described subset: CD45RA+ positively selected. In nucleotides, the CDR3 is TGTGCCTGGAGTGCGGCAGGGTCAGAGACCCAGTACTTC. Translation gives CAWSAAGSETQYF.